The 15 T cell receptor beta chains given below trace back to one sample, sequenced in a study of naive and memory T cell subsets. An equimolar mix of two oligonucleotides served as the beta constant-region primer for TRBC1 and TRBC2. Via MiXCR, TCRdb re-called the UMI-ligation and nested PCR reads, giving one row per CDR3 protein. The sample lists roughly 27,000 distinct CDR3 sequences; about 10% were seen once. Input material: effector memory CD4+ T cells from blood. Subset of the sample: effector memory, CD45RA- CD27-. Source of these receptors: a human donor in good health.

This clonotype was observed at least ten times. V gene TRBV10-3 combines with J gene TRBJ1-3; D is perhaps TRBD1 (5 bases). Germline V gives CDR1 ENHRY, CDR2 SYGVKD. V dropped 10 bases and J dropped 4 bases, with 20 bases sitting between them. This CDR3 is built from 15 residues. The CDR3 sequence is CATYAGQGAGNTIYF. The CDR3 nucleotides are TGTGCCACCTACGCGGGGCAGGGAGCAGGAAACACCATATATTTT.

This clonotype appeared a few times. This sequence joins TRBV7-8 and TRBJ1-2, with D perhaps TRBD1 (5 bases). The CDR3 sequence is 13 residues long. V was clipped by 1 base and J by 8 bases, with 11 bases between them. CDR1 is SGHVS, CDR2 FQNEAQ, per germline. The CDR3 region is CASSLVGWGGYTF. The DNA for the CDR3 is TGTGCCAGCAGCTTAGTAGGGTGGGGCGGCTACACCTTC.

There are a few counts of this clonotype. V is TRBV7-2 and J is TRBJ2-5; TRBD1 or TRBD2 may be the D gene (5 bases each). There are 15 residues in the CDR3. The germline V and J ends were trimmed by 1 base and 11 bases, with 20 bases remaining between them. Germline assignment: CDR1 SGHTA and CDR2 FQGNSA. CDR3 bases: TGTGCCAGCAGCTTAGACCCGGGACCCGGGACGGGGCAGTACTTC. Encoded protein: CASSLDPGPGTGQYF.

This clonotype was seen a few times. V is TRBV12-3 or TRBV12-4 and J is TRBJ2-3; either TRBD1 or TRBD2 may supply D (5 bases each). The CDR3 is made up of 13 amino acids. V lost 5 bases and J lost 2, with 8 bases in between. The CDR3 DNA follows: TGTGCCAGCAGTGAGGGGAACACAGATACGCAGTATTTT. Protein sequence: CASSEGNTDTQYF.

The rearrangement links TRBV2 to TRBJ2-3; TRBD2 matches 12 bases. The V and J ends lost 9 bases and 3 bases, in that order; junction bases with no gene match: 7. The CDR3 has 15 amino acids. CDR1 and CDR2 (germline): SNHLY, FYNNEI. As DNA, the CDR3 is TGTGCCAGTGATCCCGGACTAGCGGGGACAGATACGCAGTATTTT. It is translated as CASDPGLAGTDTQYF.

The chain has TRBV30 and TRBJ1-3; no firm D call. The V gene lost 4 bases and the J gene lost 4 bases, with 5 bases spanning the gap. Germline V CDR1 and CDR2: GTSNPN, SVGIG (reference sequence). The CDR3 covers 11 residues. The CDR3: CAWTGGNTIYF. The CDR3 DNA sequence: TGTGCCTGGACAGGAGGAAACACCATATATTTT.

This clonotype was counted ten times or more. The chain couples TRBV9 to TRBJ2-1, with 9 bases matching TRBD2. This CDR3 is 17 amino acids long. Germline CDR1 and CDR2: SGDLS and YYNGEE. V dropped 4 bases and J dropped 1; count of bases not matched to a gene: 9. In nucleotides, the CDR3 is TGTGCCAGCAGCCCAGGAGCGGGGGGCTTTTCCTACAATGAGCAGTTCTTC. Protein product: CASSPGAGGFSYNEQFF.

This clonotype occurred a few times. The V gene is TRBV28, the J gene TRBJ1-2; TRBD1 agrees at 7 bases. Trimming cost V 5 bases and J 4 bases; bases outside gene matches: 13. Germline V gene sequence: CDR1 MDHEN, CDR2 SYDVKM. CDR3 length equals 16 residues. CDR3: CASSVSQGSFGYGYTF. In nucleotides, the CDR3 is TGTGCCAGCAGTGTCTCACAGGGGTCCTTTGGCTATGGCTACACCTTC.

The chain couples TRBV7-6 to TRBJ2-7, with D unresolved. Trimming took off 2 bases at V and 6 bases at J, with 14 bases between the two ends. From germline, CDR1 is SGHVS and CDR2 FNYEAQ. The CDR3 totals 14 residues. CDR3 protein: CASSLRDYNSEQYF. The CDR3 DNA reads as TGTGCCAGCAGCTTAAGGGATTATAACAGCGAGCAGTACTTC.

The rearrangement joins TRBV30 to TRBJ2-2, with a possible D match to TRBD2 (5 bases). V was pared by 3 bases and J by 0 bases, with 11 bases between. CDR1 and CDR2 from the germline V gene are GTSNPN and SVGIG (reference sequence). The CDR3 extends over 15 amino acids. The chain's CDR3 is CAWSRRGTNTGELFF. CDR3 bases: TGTGCCTGGAGCAGACGAGGGACGAACACCGGGGAGCTGTTTTTT.

The CDR3 coding sequence is TGTGCCAGCAGTTTTCAGGGGAAGGGGGCCAACGTCCTGACTTTC. Its translation: CASSFQGKGANVLTF. The rearrangement uses TRBV12-3 or TRBV12-4 and TRBJ2-6; a weak D match, TRBD1 (6 bases). Trimming took 3 bases from V and 4 from J, leaving 10 bases between them. The CDR3 spans 15 residues.

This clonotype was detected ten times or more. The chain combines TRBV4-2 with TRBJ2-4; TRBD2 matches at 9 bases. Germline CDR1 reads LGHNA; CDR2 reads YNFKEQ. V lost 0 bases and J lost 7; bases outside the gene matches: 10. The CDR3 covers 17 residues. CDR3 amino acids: CASSQEPGTSSRNIQYF. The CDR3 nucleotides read TGTGCCAGCAGCCAAGAACCCGGGACTAGCAGTCGGAACATTCAGTACTTC.

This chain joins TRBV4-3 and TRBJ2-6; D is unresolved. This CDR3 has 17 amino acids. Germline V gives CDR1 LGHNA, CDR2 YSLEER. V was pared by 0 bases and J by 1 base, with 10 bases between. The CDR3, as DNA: TGCGCCAGCAGCCAAGATACCCATCGATCTGGGGCCAACGTCCTGACTTTC. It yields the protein CASSQDTHRSGANVLTF.

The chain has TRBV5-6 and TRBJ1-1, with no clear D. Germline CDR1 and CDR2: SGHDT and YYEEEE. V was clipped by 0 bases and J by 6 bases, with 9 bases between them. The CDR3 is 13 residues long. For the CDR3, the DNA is TGTGCCAGCAGCTTGGCCGATGGGGCTGAAGCTTTCTTT. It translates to CASSLADGAEAFF.

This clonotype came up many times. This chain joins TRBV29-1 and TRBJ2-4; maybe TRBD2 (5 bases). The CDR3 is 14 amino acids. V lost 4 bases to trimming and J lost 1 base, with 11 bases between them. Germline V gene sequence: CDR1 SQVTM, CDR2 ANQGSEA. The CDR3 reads CSVVVQRAKNIQYF. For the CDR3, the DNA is TGCAGCGTTGTAGTCCAGCGGGCCAAAAACATTCAGTACTTC.